This T cell receptor (beta chain) was recovered during a study of metastatic and nonmetastatic thyroid tumors. Study context: Repertoires were compared across blood and tumor or nodule tissue from malignant and benign thyroid patients.

This clone was seen ten or more times. TCRdb reassembled clones from the PCR reads with MiXCR. The sample consists of roughly 55,000 clones, under 20% of them appearing once. Trimming pared 6 bases from V and 11 bases from J, leaving 16 bases between. The CDR3 runs to 12 residues. Thyroid surgery took place with no prior treatment in any patient. Sequenced input: blood. The receptor's source is a male donor with papillary thyroid cancer or a benign thyroid nodule (not recorded which). Some clones in this sample may be carry-over from other donors' samples. The V gene is TRBV12-3 or TRBV12-4, the J gene TRBJ1-1; TRBD1 is a possible D gene (6 bases). Here the CDR3 reads CASRPGGGPAFF. As DNA, the CDR3 is TGTGCCAGCAGACCCGGAGGGGGGCCGGCTTTCTTT.